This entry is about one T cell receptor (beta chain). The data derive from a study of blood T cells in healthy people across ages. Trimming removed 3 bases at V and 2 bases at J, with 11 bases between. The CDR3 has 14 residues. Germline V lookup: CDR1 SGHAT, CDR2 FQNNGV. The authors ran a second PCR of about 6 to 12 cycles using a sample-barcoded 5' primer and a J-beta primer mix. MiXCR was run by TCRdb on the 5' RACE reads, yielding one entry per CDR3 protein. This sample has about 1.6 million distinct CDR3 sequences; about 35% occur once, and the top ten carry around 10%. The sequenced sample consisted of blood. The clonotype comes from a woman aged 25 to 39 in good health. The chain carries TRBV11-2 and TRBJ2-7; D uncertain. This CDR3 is CASSFSTYTYEQYF. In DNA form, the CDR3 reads TGTGCCAGCAGCTTCTCAACGTATACCTACGAGCAGTACTTC.